Following are 24 T cell receptor beta chains from one sample sequenced in a study of T cell responses to AZD1222 COVID-19 vaccine. Here immunoSEQ multiplex PCR was the method, and the copy in TCRdb shows in-frame clones only, minus some. The profile shows roughly 200,000 clones, about 93% of them singletons. Sequencing used peripheral blood, obtained 28 days after the second dose of the MenACWY control vaccine. The receptors were gathered from an adult who received the MenACWY meningococcal vaccine as a control.

This clone has only one observation. CDR3 sequence (DNA): TGTGCCAGCAGCCACCTTGACCGCGGTATTGGCGAGCAGTACTTC. This translates into CASSHLDRGIGEQYF. The chain has TRBV3-1 (or the pseudogene TRBV3-2) and TRBJ2-7; D is undetermined. The V end lost 3 bases, the J end lost 6 bases, and 18 bases lay between the germline ends. Per germline, CDR1 LGHDT and CDR2 YNNKEL (reference sequence). This CDR3 is 15 amino acids long.

Here the CDR3 reads CACPGTGRNYGYTF. The CDR3 nucleotides read TGTGCCTGCCCTGGGACAGGGAGGAACTATGGCTACACCTTC. The rearrangement uses TRBV30 and TRBJ1-2; the match to TRBD1 covers 9 bases. J gave up 2 bases and V 6 bases, and 7 bases lay outside the gene matches. The CDR3 extends over 14 amino acids. Germline CDR1 GTSNPN, CDR2 SVGIG (reference sequence). Looking up the rest from reference TRBV30 and TRBJ1-2 gives the full variable domain: SQTIHQWPATLVQPVGSPLSLECTVEGTSNPNLYWYRQAAGRGLQLLFYSVGIGQISSEVPQNLSASRPQDRQFILSSKKLLLSDSGFYLCACPGTGRNYGYTFGSGTRLTVV.

This clone appeared a single time. CDR3 bases: TGTGCCAGCAGTGCGACCGGGACAGGGGTCCCCGAGCAGTACTTC. Its translation is CASSATGTGVPEQYF. This chain joins TRBV2 and TRBJ2-7, with 10 bases aligning to TRBD1. Germline V gives CDR1 SNHLY, CDR2 FYNNEI. V lost 4 bases to trimming and J lost 6 bases; unmatched junction nucleotides: 9. CDR3 size: 15 residues.

The genes are TRBV6-2 or TRBV6-3 and TRBJ1-5; 7 nucleotides agree with TRBD1. Per the germline V gene, CDR1 is MNHEY and CDR2 is SVGEGT. This CDR3 spans 14 amino acids. V trimming: 5 bases; J trimming: 1 base; junction bases outside the gene matches: 2. The CDR3 DNA is TGTGCCAGCAGTACACAGGGGAGCAATCAGCCCCAGCATTTT. Protein: CASSTQGSNQPQHF.

The gene calls are TRBV6-2 or TRBV6-3 and TRBJ2-5, with 7 bases that match TRBD2. This CDR3 is built from 17 residues. The trim removed 2 bases at V and 5 bases at J, leaving 14 bases unmatched. Germline CDR1 reads MNHEY; CDR2 reads SVGEGT. The CDR3 sequence is CASSYILGLLDSETQYF. The DNA of the CDR3 is TGTGCCAGCAGTTACATCCTGGGACTACTGGATTCGGAGACCCAGTACTTC.

V is TRBV6-5 and J is TRBJ1-1; D possibly corresponds to TRBD1 (5 bases). Trimming left V 2 bases short and J 11 bases short, with 12 bases between. The CDR3 contains 12 residues. Germline CDR1 is MNHEY and CDR2 is SVGAGI. CDR3 residues: CASSYQGGQAFF. The CDR3 DNA follows: TGTGCCAGCAGTTACCAGGGAGGGCAGGCTTTCTTT.

V is TRBV2 and J is TRBJ1-1, with D uncertain. Trimming pared 8 bases from V and 3 bases from J, leaving 10 bases between. Looked up from germline, CDR1 is SNHLY and CDR2 is FYNNEI. The CDR3 covers 12 residues. The CDR3 protein is CASGRSDTEAFF. CDR3 DNA: TGTGCCAGCGGGCGGTCGGACACTGAAGCTTTCTTT. Filled out from reference TRBV2 and TRBJ1-1, the complete variable domain reads EPEVTQTPSHQVTQMGQEVILRCVPISNHLYFYWYRQILGQKVEFLVSFYNNEISEKSEIFDDQFSVERPDGSNFTLKIRSTKLEDSAMYFCASGRSDTEAFFGQGTRLTVV.

The rearrangement joins TRBV18 to TRBJ2-2; 9 nucleotides match TRBD1. The CDR3 is made up of 17 amino acids. CDR1 is KGHSH, CDR2 LQKENI, per germline. V lost 2 bases and J lost 0; bases outside the gene matches: 4. CDR3 in DNA: TGTGCCAGCTCACCAGTACAGGGGGCTACGAACACCGGGGAGCTGTTTTTT. Its translation is CASSPVQGATNTGELFF.

J is TRBJ2-1 and V is TRBV7-2; 8 bases match TRBD2. This CDR3 comprises 16 residues. V lost 5 bases, J lost 3 bases, and 9 bases stayed unmatched. Germline CDR1 and CDR2: SGHTA and FQGNSA. The CDR3 spells CASSPQGTRGYNEQFF. The CDR3 bases are TGTGCCAGCAGCCCCCAAGGGACTAGGGGCTACAATGAGCAGTTCTTC. Drawing the rest from reference TRBV7-2 and TRBJ2-1, the complete variable domain is GAGVSQSPSNKVTEKGKDVELRCDPISGHTALYWYRQSLGQGLEFLIYFQGNSAPDKSGLPSDRFSAERTGGSVSTLTIQRTQQEDSAVYLCASSPQGTRGYNEQFFGPGTRLTVL.

The rearrangement links TRBV2 to TRBJ2-2; tentative D call: TRBD1 (7 bases). Trimming pared 8 bases from V and 0 bases from J, leaving 16 bases between. The CDR3 runs to 16 residues. The germline CDR1 and CDR2 sequences are SNHLY and FYNNEI. CDR3 in amino acids: CASRRDSQTNTGELFF. CDR3 nucleotides: TGTGCCAGCCGGAGGGACAGCCAAACGAACACCGGGGAGCTGTTTTTT.

The chain couples TRBV30 to TRBJ1-4, with 7 nucleotides matching TRBD1. Germline lookup yields CDR1 GTSNPN and CDR2 SVGIG (reference sequence). V trimming: 3 bases; J trimming: 0 bases; junction bases outside the gene matches: 4. The CDR3 consists of 15 residues. DNA of the CDR3: TGTGCCTGGAGGGCCGGACAGGCAACTAATGAAAAACTGTTTTTT. Protein sequence: CAWRAGQATNEKLFF.

The CDR3 loop is CSVLTGGSTEAFF. CDR3 coding DNA: TGCAGCGTTCTGACAGGGGGCTCCACTGAAGCTTTCTTT. The gene calls are TRBV29-1 and TRBJ1-1; TRBD1 agrees at 10 bases. Germline-derived CDR1 and CDR2 are SQVTM and ANQGSEA. The V gene end was trimmed by 5 bases and the J gene end by 4 bases; junction bases not matched to a gene: 4. The CDR3 loop spans 13 amino acids.

The chain uses TRBV2 and TRBJ1-2; D may be TRBD1 (6 bases). The CDR3 length is 16 residues. Trimming took off 3 bases at V and 0 bases at J, with 14 bases between the two ends. Per germline, CDR1 SNHLY and CDR2 FYNNEI. This CDR3 reads CASSERTVRANYGYTF. CDR3 sequence (DNA): TGTGCCAGCAGTGAGCGGACAGTTCGAGCTAACTATGGCTACACCTTC. The variable domain in full, with the rest retrieved from reference TRBV2 and TRBJ1-2, is EPEVTQTPSHQVTQMGQEVILRCVPISNHLYFYWYRQILGQKVEFLVSFYNNEISEKSEIFDDQFSVERPDGSNFTLKIRSTKLEDSAMYFCASSERTVRANYGYTFGSGTRLTVV.

CDR3 DNA: TGCGCCAGCAGCCAAGCTCGTGGGAATTCACCCCTCCACTTT. Translated, it gives CASSQARGNSPLHF. The rearrangement joins TRBV4-1 to TRBJ1-6; the D is unclear. Per germline, CDR1 MGHRA and CDR2 YSYEKL. This CDR3 comprises 14 residues. V was clipped by 1 base and J by 7 bases, with 8 bases between them.

J is TRBJ1-6 and V is TRBV9; D possibly corresponds to TRBD1 (5 bases). V was trimmed by 4 bases and J by 8 bases, leaving 16 bases between them. This CDR3 comprises 15 residues. Germline CDR1 reads SGDLS; CDR2 reads YYNGEE. The CDR3 nucleotides are TGTGCCAGCAGCTCTCAGACAGATTTCGATTCACCCCTCCACTTT. Translation gives CASSSQTDFDSPLHF.

A single count supports this clone. V and J are TRBV5-1 and TRBJ1-2; TRBD1 matches at 8 bases. CDR1 SGHRS and CDR2 YFSETQ come from the germline V gene. The V segment lost 4 bases and the J segment 6 bases; nucleotides outside the gene matches: 5. The length of the CDR3 is 13 residues. CDR3 DNA sequence: TGCGCCAGCAGCCGACAGGGGTTCAATGGCTACACCTTC. Translation: CASSRQGFNGYTF.

The rearrangement uses TRBV5-1 and TRBJ1-1; D unclear. The germline V gene has CDR1 SGHRS and CDR2 YFSETQ. The V gene lost 0 bases and the J gene lost 1 base, with 7 bases spanning the gap. There are 14 residues in the CDR3. CDR3 coding DNA: TGCGCCAGCAGCTTGGTGGCAGGGAACACTGAAGCTTTCTTT. Residues: CASSLVAGNTEAFF.

The rearrangement links TRBV18 to TRBJ1-4; D is undetermined. This CDR3 is built from 15 residues. Germline V gene sequence: CDR1 KGHSH, CDR2 LQKENI. V was shortened by 5 bases and J by 4 bases, with 14 bases between the two germline ends. In DNA, the CDR3 is TGTGCCAGCTCATCTGCTTCGCGGAGTAATGAAAAACTGTTTTTT. Its translation: CASSSASRSNEKLFF.

The V call is TRBV27, the J call TRBJ1-6; 8 bases align to TRBD1. In germline, CDR1 is MNHEY, CDR2 SMNVEV (reference sequence). With 7 bases clipped from V and 8 bases from J, the junction kept 13 bases outside the gene matches. The CDR3 is made up of 16 amino acids. CDR3: CASKARTGFLDSPLHF. The CDR3 DNA is TGTGCCAGCAAAGCGAGGACAGGGTTTTTGGATTCACCCCTCCACTTT.

This chain connects TRBV5-1 to TRBJ2-5; a weak D match, TRBD2 (7 bases). Trimming took 4 bases from V and 5 from J, leaving 18 bases between them. CDR3 length equals 15 residues. Germline assignment: CDR1 SGHRS and CDR2 YFSETQ. CDR3 sequence reads: CASSNAGAREETQYF. In DNA, the CDR3 is TGCGCCAGCAGCAATGCGGGGGCCCGAGAGGAGACCCAGTACTTC.

The chain uses TRBV7-8 and TRBJ2-5; D unresolved. The germline gives CDR1 SGHVS, CDR2 FQNEAQ. V was pared by 5 bases and J by 5 bases, with 12 bases between. The CDR3 totals 13 residues. The CDR3 sequence: CASSPGRLETQYF. CDR3 DNA sequence: TGTGCCAGCAGCCCCGGAAGGTTGGAGACCCAGTACTTC.

The rearrangement joins TRBV1 to TRBJ1-5. TRBV1 is a known pseudogene. The CDR3 extends over 20 amino acids. CDR3 DNA: TGCACCAGCAGCCAAGATCGGGCCTCGGGGAGGCGGGAACCCTATCAGCCCCAGCATTTT. It yields the protein CTSSQDRASGRREPYQPQHF.

V usage is TRBV30 and J usage is TRBJ1-1, with D tentatively TRBD1 (6 bases). V lost 2 bases and J lost 1, with 11 bases in between. The CDR3 totals 14 residues. Germline V gene lookup returns CDR1 GTSNPN and CDR2 SVGIG (reference sequence). The CDR3 loop reads CAWSRTDGNTEAFF. The CDR3 DNA sequence: TGTGCCTGGAGTCGGACAGACGGGAACACTGAAGCTTTCTTT.

This chain joins TRBV7-2 and TRBJ1-2; 7 bases match TRBD1. CDR3 length equals 13 residues. Germline V gives CDR1 SGHTA, CDR2 FQGNSA. V dropped 7 bases and J dropped 2; count of bases not matched to a gene: 4. The CDR3 region is CASTLDRNYGYTF. The CDR3 DNA follows: TGTGCCAGCACCTTGGACAGGAACTATGGCTACACCTTC.